This T cell receptor (beta chain) was profiled in a study of beta chain features in type 1 diabetes. Study results and limitations: There was a moderate but significant shortening of TCRB CDR3s in all four CD4+ subsets of Type 1 diabetes patients.

CDR1 is SGHTA and CDR2 is FQGNSA in the germline V gene. The V gene lost 1 base and the J gene lost 6 bases, with 10 bases spanning the gap. The CDR3 has 14 residues. As to this clone: Antigen specificity is unknown.

Expressed TCRB transcripts were sequenced, since all the RNA that had been isolated was reverse transcribed. Millions of reads were obtained on average from naive, central memory and regulatory T cell samples. The table came from immunoSEQ multiplex PCR; TCRdb's copy has only in-frame clones and leaves some out. Among about 660,000 clones, around 15% were seen once, and the ten largest hold nearly 0.04%. This sequence joins TRBV7-2 and TRBJ2-1; D remains unclear. The clonotype was recovered from a man between 18 and 35 years old with type 1 diabetes. Sequencing input: naive CD4+ T cells from blood. The CDR3 spells CASSLGGSGNEQFF. The CDR3 nucleotides read TGTGCCAGCAGCTTAGGCGGTTCAGGCAATGAGCAGTTCTTC.